This is a list of T cell receptor beta chains from one sample in a study of cytomegalovirus exposure and HLA in healthy donors. Data came from immunoSEQ multiplex PCR; TCRdb stores just in-frame clones and leaves some out. Among more than 130,000 clones listed, around 77% were seen once. What was sequenced was PBMCs. The receptors come from a woman between 45 and 65 years old in good health and CMV-seronegative. The CDR3 runs from the conserved cysteine through the conserved F or W. Each record gives: D gene, J gene, clone size, V gene, CDR3 protein, CDR3 DNA. A D gene is named only where the DNA matches it firmly. Some rows have no size entry. The others give once, few or many, or a class for an expanded clone.

d_call: .; j_call: TRBJ2-4; clone_size: .; v_call: TRBV27; cdr3_aa: CASSIDRKNIQYF; cdr3_nt: TGTGCCAGCAGTATCGACAGAAAAAACATTCAGTACTTC
d_call: .; j_call: TRBJ2-7; clone_size: .; v_call: TRBV19; cdr3_aa: CASSIPLSPTISYEQYF; cdr3_nt: TGTGCCAGTAGTATACCCCTGTCCCCCACAATTTCCTACGAGCAGTACTTC
d_call: .; j_call: TRBJ2-5; clone_size: .; v_call: TRBV5-1; cdr3_aa: CASSLHGQLGETQYF; cdr3_nt: TGCGCCAGCAGCCTACACGGACAGCTGGGAGAGACCCAGTACTTC
d_call: .; j_call: TRBJ1-1; clone_size: .; v_call: TRBV10-3; cdr3_aa: CAISTTRGYRTIEAFF; cdr3_nt: TGTGCCATCAGTACTACTCGAGGGTATAGGACGATTGAAGCTTTCTTT
d_call: TRBD1; j_call: TRBJ1-6; clone_size: once; v_call: TRBV5-1; cdr3_aa: CASSFATGTGGSSPLHF; cdr3_nt: TGCGCCAGCAGCTTCGCAACCGGGACAGGGGGGAGTTCACCCCTCCACTTT
d_call: .; j_call: TRBJ1-5; clone_size: .; v_call: TRBV5-5; cdr3_aa: CASSPGGQPQHF; cdr3_nt: TGTGCCAGCAGCCCTGGAGGCCAGCCCCAGCATTTT
d_call: .; j_call: TRBJ1-2; clone_size: .; v_call: TRBV6-1; cdr3_aa: CASSGPRGRAYGYTF; cdr3_nt: TGTGCCAGCTCGGGACCGCGGGGGCGAGCATATGGCTACACCTTC
d_call: .; j_call: TRBJ2-7; clone_size: .; v_call: TRBV27; cdr3_aa: CASSSLDGSSYEQYF; cdr3_nt: TGTGCCAGCAGTTCCCTAGACGGGAGCTCCTACGAGCAGTACTTC
d_call: .; j_call: TRBJ2-3; clone_size: .; v_call: TRBV19; cdr3_aa: CASSIQASTDTQYF; cdr3_nt: TGTGCCAGTAGTATTCAAGCTAGCACAGATACGCAGTATTTT
d_call: TRBD2; j_call: TRBJ2-1; clone_size: .; v_call: TRBV6-6; cdr3_aa: CASTSGTIHNEQFF; cdr3_nt: TGTGCCAGCACCTCCGGGACTATCCACAATGAGCAGTTCTTC
d_call: TRBD1; j_call: TRBJ2-7; clone_size: .; v_call: TRBV2; cdr3_aa: CASSVDRVDLYEQYF; cdr3_nt: TGTGCCAGCAGCGTCGACAGGGTGGACCTCTACGAGCAGTACTTC
d_call: TRBD2; j_call: TRBJ2-7; clone_size: few; v_call: TRBV5-1; cdr3_aa: CASSPTSPYEQYF; cdr3_nt: TGCGCCAGCAGCCCGACTAGCCCCTACGAGCAGTACTTC
d_call: .; j_call: TRBJ1-4; clone_size: .; v_call: TRBV7-9; cdr3_aa: CASSLAQEKLFF; cdr3_nt: TGTGCCAGCAGCTTAGCGCAGGAAAAACTGTTTTTT
d_call: .; j_call: TRBJ1-3; clone_size: .; v_call: TRBV28; cdr3_aa: CASSSHKQGGGNTIYF; cdr3_nt: TGTGCCAGCAGCTCCCACAAACAGGGTGGTGGAAACACCATATATTTT
d_call: TRBD1; j_call: TRBJ2-7; clone_size: few; v_call: TRBV7-2; cdr3_aa: CASSFRQGAPEQYF; cdr3_nt: TGTGCCAGCAGCTTTCGACAGGGGGCGCCGGAGCAGTACTTC
d_call: .; j_call: TRBJ1-2; clone_size: .; v_call: TRBV6-5; cdr3_aa: CASSYSTGGGYTF; cdr3_nt: TGTGCCAGCAGTTACTCGACGGGGGGCGGCTACACCTTC
d_call: TRBD1; j_call: TRBJ1-4; clone_size: .; v_call: TRBV7-9; cdr3_aa: CASSDIGQGENEKLFF; cdr3_nt: TGTGCCAGCAGCGACATAGGACAGGGAGAAAATGAAAAACTGTTTTTT
d_call: TRBD1; j_call: TRBJ2-7; clone_size: once; v_call: TRBV6-5; cdr3_aa: CAIPGQTGEQYF; cdr3_nt: TGTGCCATCCCGGGACAGACGGGCGAGCAGTACTTC
d_call: TRBD2; j_call: TRBJ2-3; clone_size: .; v_call: TRBV6-1; cdr3_aa: CASSETRWRGGMWGTDTQYF; cdr3_nt: TGTGCCAGCAGTGAAACGAGATGGCGGGGGGGAATGTGGGGCACAGATACGCAGTATTTT
d_call: .; j_call: TRBJ2-2; clone_size: .; v_call: TRBV7-9; cdr3_aa: CASSLLAGYAGELFF; cdr3_nt: TGTGCCAGCAGCTTATTGGCAGGGTACGCCGGGGAGCTGTTTTTT
d_call: .; j_call: TRBJ1-2; clone_size: few; v_call: TRBV5-1; cdr3_aa: CASSLEGDFDYTF; cdr3_nt: TGCGCCAGCAGCTTGGAAGGGGATTTTGACTACACCTTC
d_call: TRBD2; j_call: TRBJ2-7; clone_size: .; v_call: TRBV7-2; cdr3_aa: CASSPGLFYEQYF; cdr3_nt: TGTGCCAGCAGCCCGGGACTATTCTACGAGCAGTACTTC
d_call: .; j_call: TRBJ2-5; clone_size: .; v_call: TRBV6-5; cdr3_aa: CASSTRPETQYF; cdr3_nt: TGTGCCAGCAGTACTAGGCCTGAGACCCAGTACTTC
d_call: .; j_call: TRBJ2-7; clone_size: .; v_call: TRBV2; cdr3_aa: CASSDPGDSYEQYF; cdr3_nt: TGTGCCAGCAGTGACCCGGGGGACTCCTACGAGCAGTACTTC
d_call: .; j_call: TRBJ1-3; clone_size: .; v_call: TRBV4-2; cdr3_aa: CASSRDSTNSGNTIYF; cdr3_nt: TGTGCCAGCAGCCGAGACAGTACAAACTCTGGAAACACCATATATTTT
d_call: .; j_call: TRBJ1-2; clone_size: .; v_call: TRBV29-1; cdr3_aa: CSVDSRALLNYGYTF; cdr3_nt: TGCAGCGTTGACTCCAGGGCTCTCCTAAACTATGGCTACACCTTC
d_call: .; j_call: TRBJ2-6; clone_size: .; v_call: TRBV29-1; cdr3_aa: CSVELLEAGANVLTF; cdr3_nt: TGCAGCGTTGAACTGTTGGAGGCTGGGGCCAACGTCCTGACTTTC
d_call: TRBD1; j_call: TRBJ1-1; clone_size: once; v_call: TRBV7-9; cdr3_aa: CASSRDRGRDTEAFF; cdr3_nt: TGTGCCAGCAGCCGAGACAGGGGCAGGGACACTGAAGCTTTCTTT
d_call: .; j_call: TRBJ1-2; clone_size: .; v_call: TRBV6-5; cdr3_aa: CASSLDSNYGYTF; cdr3_nt: TGTGCCAGCAGCCTTGACAGCAACTATGGCTACACCTTC
d_call: TRBD1; j_call: TRBJ2-5; clone_size: few; v_call: TRBV5-4; cdr3_aa: CASRKDREETQYF; cdr3_nt: TGTGCCAGCAGAAAGGACAGGGAAGAGACCCAGTACTTC
d_call: .; j_call: TRBJ2-5; clone_size: .; v_call: TRBV5-1; cdr3_aa: CASSTSQGLTGTQYF; cdr3_nt: TGCGCCAGCAGCACTTCACAGGGCCTCACGGGGACCCAGTACTTC
d_call: .; j_call: TRBJ1-4; clone_size: .; v_call: TRBV4-3; cdr3_aa: CASSRDMMNEKLFF; cdr3_nt: TGCGCCAGCAGCCGGGACATGATGAATGAAAAACTGTTTTTT
d_call: TRBD2; j_call: TRBJ2-1; clone_size: .; v_call: TRBV7-2; cdr3_aa: CASSSRGGPSYNEQFF; cdr3_nt: TGTGCCAGCAGCTCCCGCGGGGGGCCTTCCTACAATGAGCAGTTCTTC
d_call: .; j_call: TRBJ2-6; clone_size: .; v_call: TRBV4-3; cdr3_aa: CASSRSGTSTGANVLTF; cdr3_nt: TGCGCCAGCAGCCGTTCCGGGACTTCAACTGGGGCCAACGTCCTGACTTTC
d_call: TRBD1; j_call: TRBJ1-5; clone_size: .; v_call: TRBV6-6; cdr3_aa: CASDQGVLNQPQHF; cdr3_nt: TGTGCCAGCGATCAGGGGGTTTTAAATCAGCCCCAACATTTT
d_call: TRBD1; j_call: TRBJ1-5; clone_size: few; v_call: TRBV6-6; cdr3_aa: CASIGGQGRQPQHF; cdr3_nt: TGTGCCAGCATCGGAGGACAGGGGAGGCAGCCCCAGCATTTT
d_call: .; j_call: TRBJ1-1; clone_size: .; v_call: TRBV4-1; cdr3_aa: CASNTVGWGLNTEAFF; cdr3_nt: TGCGCCAGCAACACCGTCGGGTGGGGGCTTAACACTGAAGCTTTCTTT
d_call: TRBD2; j_call: TRBJ2-5; clone_size: .; v_call: TRBV2; cdr3_aa: CASNKRGFETQYF; cdr3_nt: TGTGCCAGCAATAAGCGGGGGTTTGAGACCCAGTACTTC
d_call: TRBD2; j_call: TRBJ2-7; clone_size: .; v_call: TRBV4-3; cdr3_aa: CASSQTAPRGWLHEQYF; cdr3_nt: TGCGCCAGCAGCCAAACGGCGCCGCGGGGGTGGTTGCACGAGCAGTACTTC